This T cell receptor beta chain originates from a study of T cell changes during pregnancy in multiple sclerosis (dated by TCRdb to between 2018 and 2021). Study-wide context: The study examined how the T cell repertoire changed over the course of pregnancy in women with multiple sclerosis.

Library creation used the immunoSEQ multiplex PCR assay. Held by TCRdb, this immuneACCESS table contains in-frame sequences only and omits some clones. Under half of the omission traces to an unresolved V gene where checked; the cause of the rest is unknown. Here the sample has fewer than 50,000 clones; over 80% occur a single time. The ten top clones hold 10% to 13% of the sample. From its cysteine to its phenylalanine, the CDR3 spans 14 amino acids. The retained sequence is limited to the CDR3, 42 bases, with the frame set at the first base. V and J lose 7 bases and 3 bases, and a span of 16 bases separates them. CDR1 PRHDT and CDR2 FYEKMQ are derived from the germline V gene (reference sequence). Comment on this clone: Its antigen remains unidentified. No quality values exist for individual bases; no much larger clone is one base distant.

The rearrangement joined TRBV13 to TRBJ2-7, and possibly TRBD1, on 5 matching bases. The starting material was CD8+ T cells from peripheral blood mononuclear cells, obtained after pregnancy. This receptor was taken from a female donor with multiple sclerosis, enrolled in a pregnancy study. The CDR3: CASTLGQGHYEQYF. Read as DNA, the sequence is TGTGCCAGCACCTTGGGGCAGGGCCACTACGAGCAGTACTTC.